This is a list of T cell receptor beta chains from one sample in a study of cytomegalovirus exposure and HLA in healthy donors. TCRdb keeps only in-frame clones here, not all; method: immunoSEQ multiplex PCR. The table lists 150,000 to 200,000 clones, 86% of them singletons. The sequenced material came from PBMCs. Receptors were obtained from a woman aged 18-30 years in good health and CMV-seronegative. Each CDR3 is given with its conserved first and last residue. D genes are given only for firm matches. A clone size is listed for some rows: how often the clone was seen (once, few, many), or a class if it is expanded.

V gene: TRBV5-1
clone size: NA
D gene: TRBD1
J gene: TRBJ1-1
CDR3 DNA: TGCGCCAGCAGCTTGGGGACAGGGGAGGAAGCTTTCTTT
CDR3 protein: CASSLGTGEEAFF

V gene: TRBV30
clone size: NA
D gene: NA
J gene: TRBJ2-2
CDR3 DNA: TGTGCCTGGAGTATCTCCCAGGGCGGGGAGCTGTTTTTT
CDR3 protein: CAWSISQGGELFF

V gene: TRBV7-2
clone size: NA
D gene: NA
J gene: TRBJ2-1
CDR3 DNA: TGTGCCAGCAGCTTAGACGCGCAAGTGTACAATGAGCAGTTCTTC
CDR3 protein: CASSLDAQVYNEQFF

V gene: TRBV10-3
clone size: NA
D gene: TRBD1
J gene: TRBJ2-1
CDR3 DNA: TGTGCCATCAGCCGACAGGGTACGAATGAGCAGTTCTTC
CDR3 protein: CAISRQGTNEQFF

V gene: TRBV14
clone size: NA
D gene: TRBD1
J gene: TRBJ2-7
CDR3 DNA: TGTGCCAGCAGCCAAGATGTGCCGACAGGGAGCTACGAGCAGTACTTC
CDR3 protein: CASSQDVPTGSYEQYF

V gene: TRBV27
clone size: NA
D gene: TRBD1
J gene: TRBJ2-7
CDR3 DNA: TGTGCCAGCAGTGAAGGGACAGACACTACTACGGGCGAGCAGTACTTC
CDR3 protein: CASSEGTDTTTGEQYF

V gene: TRBV27
clone size: NA
D gene: TRBD1
J gene: TRBJ1-4
CDR3 DNA: TGTGCCAGCAGTCCTCCCCCAGGGGGTGAAAAACTGTTTTTT
CDR3 protein: CASSPPPGGEKLFF

V gene: TRBV4-2
clone size: NA
D gene: TRBD2
J gene: TRBJ2-3
CDR3 DNA: TGTGCCAGCAGCCGACTCGGGGGGGCCGAGGCAGTATATTTT
CDR3 protein: CASSRLGGAEAVYF

V gene: TRBV5-1
clone size: NA
D gene: TRBD2
J gene: TRBJ2-7
CDR3 DNA: TGCGCCAGCAGCTTCCGGGCTAGCGGGAGGGTGTACTACGAGCAGTACTTC
CDR3 protein: CASSFRASGRVYYEQYF

V gene: TRBV29-1
clone size: NA
D gene: NA
J gene: TRBJ1-2
CDR3 DNA: TGCAGCGTTGTCGGAGGGACTAACTATGGCTACACCTTC
CDR3 protein: CSVVGGTNYGYTF

V gene: TRBV18
clone size: NA
D gene: NA
J gene: TRBJ2-1
CDR3 DNA: TGTGCCAGCTCACCCCACCCGGACAATGAGCAGTTCTTC
CDR3 protein: CASSPHPDNEQFF

V gene: TRBV5-1
clone size: NA
D gene: TRBD1
J gene: TRBJ2-2
CDR3 DNA: TGCGCCAGCAGCCCTTCTAACAGGGGGTTGGTCTCTGGGGTCGACACCGGGGAGCTGTTTTTT
CDR3 protein: CASSPSNRGLVSGVDTGELFF

V gene: TRBV18
clone size: NA
D gene: TRBD1
J gene: TRBJ1-3
CDR3 DNA: TGTGCCAGCTCACCTGGGACAGTCTCTGGAAACACCATATATTTT
CDR3 protein: CASSPGTVSGNTIYF

V gene: TRBV19
clone size: few
D gene: TRBD1
J gene: TRBJ1-5
CDR3 DNA: TGTGCCAGTAAGGGGCACAGGGGGACTAGCAATCAGCCCCAGCATTTT
CDR3 protein: CASKGHRGTSNQPQHF

V gene: TRBV27
clone size: NA
D gene: TRBD1
J gene: TRBJ1-6
CDR3 DNA: TGTGCCAGCACCCTAGCCGGACAGGGGAATTCACCCCTCCACTTT
CDR3 protein: CASTLAGQGNSPLHF

V gene: TRBV6-5
clone size: few
D gene: TRBD1
J gene: TRBJ1-6
CDR3 DNA: TGTGCCAGCAGACGGGACAGTTATAATTCACCCCTCCACTTT
CDR3 protein: CASRRDSYNSPLHF

V gene: TRBV30
clone size: NA
D gene: TRBD2
J gene: TRBJ2-5
CDR3 DNA: TGTGCCTGGGGAGCGGGGCAAGAGACCCAGTACTTC
CDR3 protein: CAWGAGQETQYF

V gene: TRBV5-4
clone size: NA
D gene: NA
J gene: TRBJ1-5
CDR3 DNA: TGTGCCAGCAGCTTCACAATCCAGCCCCAGCATTTT
CDR3 protein: CASSFTIQPQHF

V gene: TRBV9
clone size: NA
D gene: TRBD2
J gene: TRBJ2-7
CDR3 DNA: TGTGCCAGCAGCGTTACCGCGGGGGGGCGGTACGAGCAGTACTTC
CDR3 protein: CASSVTAGGRYEQYF

V gene: TRBV6-4
clone size: few
D gene: NA
J gene: TRBJ2-2
CDR3 DNA: TGTGCCAGCAGCACAGAGACCTCGAACACCGGGGAGCTGTTTTTT
CDR3 protein: CASSTETSNTGELFF

V gene: TRBV7-9
clone size: NA
D gene: TRBD2
J gene: TRBJ2-1
CDR3 DNA: TGTGCCACCATATATTGGACTAGCGGGTTATGGGAGCAGTTCTTC
CDR3 protein: CATIYWTSGLWEQFF

V gene: TRBV5-6
clone size: NA
D gene: NA
J gene: TRBJ1-1
CDR3 DNA: TGTGCCAGCAGCTTGGTTGGACAGAGGAATGAAGCTTTCTTT
CDR3 protein: CASSLVGQRNEAFF

V gene: TRBV7-9
clone size: NA
D gene: TRBD2
J gene: TRBJ2-7
CDR3 DNA: TGTGCCAGCAGCTTAGCGGGAGGGGTGTTCGAGCAGTACTTC
CDR3 protein: CASSLAGGVFEQYF

V gene: TRBV5-1
clone size: NA
D gene: NA
J gene: TRBJ1-2
CDR3 DNA: TGCGCCAGCAGCCCCCACAGGGACTATGGCTACACCTTC
CDR3 protein: CASSPHRDYGYTF

V gene: TRBV7-2
clone size: few
D gene: TRBD1
J gene: TRBJ2-1
CDR3 DNA: TGTGCCAGCAGCGGACAGGCAGGATGGGATAGTGAGCAGTTCTTC
CDR3 protein: CASSGQAGWDSEQFF